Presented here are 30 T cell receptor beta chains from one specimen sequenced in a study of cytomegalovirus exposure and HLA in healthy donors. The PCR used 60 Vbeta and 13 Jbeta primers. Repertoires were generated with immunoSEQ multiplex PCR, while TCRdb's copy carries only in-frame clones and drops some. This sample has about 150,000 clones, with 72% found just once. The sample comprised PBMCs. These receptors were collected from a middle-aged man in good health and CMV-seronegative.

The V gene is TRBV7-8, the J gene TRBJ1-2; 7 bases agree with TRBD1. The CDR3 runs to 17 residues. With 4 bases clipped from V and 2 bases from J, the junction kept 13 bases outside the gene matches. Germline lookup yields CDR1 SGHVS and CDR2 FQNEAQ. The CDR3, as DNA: TGTGCCAGCAGCTCGGGGACAGACTACAAATACAACTATGGCTACACCTTC. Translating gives CASSSGTDYKYNYGYTF.

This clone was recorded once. The CDR3: CASSGWDGEGSYEQYF. The CDR3 nucleotides read TGCGCCAGCAGCGGGTGGGATGGAGAGGGATCCTACGAGCAGTACTTC. The chain uses TRBV5-1 and TRBJ2-7, with D perhaps matching TRBD2 (5 bases). CDR3 length: 16 amino acids. Per germline, CDR1 SGHRS and CDR2 YFSETQ. V was clipped by 4 bases and J by 1 base, with 18 bases between them.

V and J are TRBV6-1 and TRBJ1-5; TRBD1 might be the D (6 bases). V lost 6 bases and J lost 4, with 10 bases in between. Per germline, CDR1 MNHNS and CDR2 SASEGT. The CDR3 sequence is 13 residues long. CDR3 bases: TGTGCCAGCAGAACAGGGCTAAATCAGCCCCAGCATTTT. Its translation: CASRTGLNQPQHF.

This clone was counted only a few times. This chain's CDR3 is CASSLRGSGNTIYF. The CDR3 nucleotides read TGTGCCAGCAGCTTAAGAGGGTCTGGAAACACCATATATTTT. V usage is TRBV5-4 and J usage is TRBJ1-3; unclear D gene. This CDR3 has 14 residues. Germline CDR1 is SGHNT and CDR2 is YYREEE (reference sequence). V was shortened by 2 bases and J by 1 base, with 7 bases between the two germline ends.

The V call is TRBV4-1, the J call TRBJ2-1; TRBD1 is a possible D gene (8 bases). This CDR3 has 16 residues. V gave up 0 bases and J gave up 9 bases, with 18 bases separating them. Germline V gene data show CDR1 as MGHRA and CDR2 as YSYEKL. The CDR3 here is CASSQEGGTGKIEQFF. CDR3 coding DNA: TGCGCCAGCAGCCAAGAGGGGGGGACAGGCAAGATTGAGCAGTTCTTC.

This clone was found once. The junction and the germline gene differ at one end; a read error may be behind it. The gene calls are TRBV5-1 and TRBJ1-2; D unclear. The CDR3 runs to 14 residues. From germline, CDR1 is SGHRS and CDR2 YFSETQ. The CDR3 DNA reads TGCGCCAGCAGCTCGTCGCGGGATAACTATGGCTACCCCTTC. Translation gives CASSSSRDNYGYPF.

The DNA for the CDR3 is TGTGCCAGCAGTGAACAGGGGTCTGGAAACACCATATATTTT. Residues: CASSEQGSGNTIYF. The chain employs TRBV2 and TRBJ1-3, with D possibly TRBD1 on 6 matching bases. V lost 2 bases and J lost 1, with 6 bases in between. The V gene's germline CDR1 is SNHLY and CDR2 FYNNEI. The CDR3 is 14 amino acids.

The CDR3 loop is CASSEWAGTSTNEKLFF. The DNA of the CDR3 is TGCGCCAGCAGCGAATGGGCAGGAACTTCAACTAATGAAAAACTGTTTTTT. The chain links TRBV5-1 to TRBJ1-4; D is unclear. The CDR3 loop spans 17 amino acids. Deletions cut 4 bases from V and 0 bases from J, with 16 bases between. The V gene's germline CDR1 is SGHRS and CDR2 YFSETQ.

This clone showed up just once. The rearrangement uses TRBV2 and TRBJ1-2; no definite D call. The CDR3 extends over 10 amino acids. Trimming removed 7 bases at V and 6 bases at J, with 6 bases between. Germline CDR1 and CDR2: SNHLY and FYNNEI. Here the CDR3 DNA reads TGTGCCAGCACCTCAGATGGCTACACCTTC. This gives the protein CASTSDGYTF.

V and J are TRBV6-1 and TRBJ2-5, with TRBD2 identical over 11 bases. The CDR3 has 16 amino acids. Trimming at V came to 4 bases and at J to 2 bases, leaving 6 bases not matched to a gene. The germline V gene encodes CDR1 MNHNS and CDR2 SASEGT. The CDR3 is CASSALAGGRQETQYF. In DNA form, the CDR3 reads TGTGCCAGCAGTGCCCTAGCGGGGGGCCGACAAGAGACCCAGTACTTC.

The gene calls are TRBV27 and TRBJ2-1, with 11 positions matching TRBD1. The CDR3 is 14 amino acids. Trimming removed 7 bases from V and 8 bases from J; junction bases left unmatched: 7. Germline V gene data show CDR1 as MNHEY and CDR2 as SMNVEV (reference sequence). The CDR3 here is CASTRTGGRDEQFF. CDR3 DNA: TGTGCCAGCACCCGGACAGGGGGCAGGGATGAGCAGTTCTTC.

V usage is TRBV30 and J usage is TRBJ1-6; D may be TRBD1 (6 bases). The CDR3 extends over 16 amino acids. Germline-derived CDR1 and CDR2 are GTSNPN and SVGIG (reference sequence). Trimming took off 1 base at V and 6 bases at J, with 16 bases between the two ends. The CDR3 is CAWSALPRGGNSPLHF. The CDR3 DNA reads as TGTGCCTGGAGTGCCCTACCTAGGGGGGGTAATTCACCCCTCCACTTT.

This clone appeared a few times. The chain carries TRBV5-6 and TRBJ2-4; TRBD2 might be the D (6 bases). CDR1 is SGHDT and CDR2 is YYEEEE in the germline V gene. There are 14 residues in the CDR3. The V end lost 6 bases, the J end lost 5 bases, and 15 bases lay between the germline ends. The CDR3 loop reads CASTQWGVQNIQYF. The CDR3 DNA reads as TGTGCCAGCACCCAGTGGGGGGTCCAAAACATTCAGTACTTC. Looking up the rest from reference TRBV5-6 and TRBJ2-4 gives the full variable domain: DAGVTQSPTHLIKTRGQQVTLRCSPKSGHDTVSWYQQALGQGPQFIFQYYEEEERQRGNFPDRFSGHQFPNYSSELNVNALLLGDSALYLCASTQWGVQNIQYFGAGTRLSVL.

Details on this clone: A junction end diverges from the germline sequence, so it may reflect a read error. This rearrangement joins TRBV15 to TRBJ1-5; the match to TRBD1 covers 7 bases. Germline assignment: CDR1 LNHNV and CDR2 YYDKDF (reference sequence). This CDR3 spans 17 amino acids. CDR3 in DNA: TGTGCCACCAGCGGAGGGACAGCTAAGAATAGCAATCAGCCCCAGAATTTT. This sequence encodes CATSGGTAKNSNQPQNF.

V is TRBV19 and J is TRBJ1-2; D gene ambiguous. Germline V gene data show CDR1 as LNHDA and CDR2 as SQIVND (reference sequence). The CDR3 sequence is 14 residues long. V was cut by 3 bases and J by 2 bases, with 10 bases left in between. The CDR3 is CASSMGAYNYGYTF. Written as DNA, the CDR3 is TGTGCCAGTAGTATGGGAGCCTACAACTATGGCTACACCTTC. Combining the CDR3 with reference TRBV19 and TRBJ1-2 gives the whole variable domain DGGITQSPKYLFRKEGQNVTLSCEQNLNHDAMYWYRQDPGQGLRLIYYSQIVNDFQKGDIAEGYSVSREKKESFPLTVTSAQKNPTAFYLCASSMGAYNYGYTFGSGTRLTVV.

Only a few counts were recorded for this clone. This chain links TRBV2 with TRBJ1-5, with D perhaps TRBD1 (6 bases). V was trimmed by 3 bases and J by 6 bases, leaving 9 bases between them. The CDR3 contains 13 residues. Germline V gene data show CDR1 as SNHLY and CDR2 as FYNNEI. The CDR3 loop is CASSEGTIQPQHF. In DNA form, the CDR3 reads TGTGCCAGCAGTGAGGGGACAATTCAGCCCCAGCATTTT.

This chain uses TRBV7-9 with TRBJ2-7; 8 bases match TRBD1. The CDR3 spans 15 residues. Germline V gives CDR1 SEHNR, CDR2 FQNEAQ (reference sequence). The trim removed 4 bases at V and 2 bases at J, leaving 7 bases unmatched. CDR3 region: CASSYLTGDAYEQYF. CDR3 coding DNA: TGTGCCAGCAGCTACTTGACAGGGGACGCCTACGAGCAGTACTTC.

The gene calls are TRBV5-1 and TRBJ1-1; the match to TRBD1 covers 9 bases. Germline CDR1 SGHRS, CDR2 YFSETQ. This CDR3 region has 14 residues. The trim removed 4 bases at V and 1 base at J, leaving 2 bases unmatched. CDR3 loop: CASSGTGWNTEAFF. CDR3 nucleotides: TGCGCCAGCAGCGGGACAGGGTGGAACACTGAAGCTTTCTTT.

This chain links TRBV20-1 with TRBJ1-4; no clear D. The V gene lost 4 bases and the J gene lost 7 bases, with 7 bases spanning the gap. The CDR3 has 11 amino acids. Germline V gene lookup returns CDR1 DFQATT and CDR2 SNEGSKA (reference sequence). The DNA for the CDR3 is TGCAGTGCTACGCGAGGTGAAAAACTGTTTTTT. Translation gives CSATRGEKLFF.

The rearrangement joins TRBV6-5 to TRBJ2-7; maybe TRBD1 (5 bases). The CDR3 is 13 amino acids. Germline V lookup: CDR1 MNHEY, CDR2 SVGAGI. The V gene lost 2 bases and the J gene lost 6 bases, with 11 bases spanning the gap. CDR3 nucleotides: TGTGCCAGCAGTTACAGGGGAAACGGCGAGCAGTACTTC. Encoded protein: CASSYRGNGEQYF.

The CDR3 sequence is CSVARGQGKEKLFF. The CDR3 bases are TGCAGCGTCGCCAGGGGGCAGGGGAAAGAAAAACTGTTTTTT. The chain is built from TRBV29-1 and TRBJ1-4; 8 nucleotides line up with TRBD1. Per the germline V gene, CDR1 is SQVTM and CDR2 is ANQGSEA. The CDR3 extends over 14 amino acids. The J segment lost 8 bases and the V segment lost 6 bases, leaving 11 bases of the junction unmatched.

In nucleotides, the CDR3 is TGTGCCAGCAGTGAACACCCTAACTATGGCTACACCTTC. This codes for CASSEHPNYGYTF. The V gene is TRBV6-4, the J gene TRBJ1-2; D gene unclear. Trimming pared 3 bases from V and 0 bases from J, leaving 5 bases between. The CDR3 runs 13 residues. Germline CDR1 MRHNA, CDR2 SNTAGT.

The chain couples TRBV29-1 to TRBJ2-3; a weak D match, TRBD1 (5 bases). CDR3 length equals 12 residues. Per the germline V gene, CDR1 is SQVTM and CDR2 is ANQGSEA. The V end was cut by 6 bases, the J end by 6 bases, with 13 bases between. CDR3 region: CSVGPLRDTQYF. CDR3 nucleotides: TGCAGCGTGGGGCCCTTGAGGGATACGCAGTATTTT.

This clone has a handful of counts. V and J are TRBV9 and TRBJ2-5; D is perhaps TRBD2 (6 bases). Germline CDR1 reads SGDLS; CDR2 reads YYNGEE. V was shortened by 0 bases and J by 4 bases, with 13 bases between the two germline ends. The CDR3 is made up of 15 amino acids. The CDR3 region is CASSVGGDGGETQYF. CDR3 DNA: TGTGCCAGCAGCGTAGGGGGGGATGGTGGAGAGACCCAGTACTTC.

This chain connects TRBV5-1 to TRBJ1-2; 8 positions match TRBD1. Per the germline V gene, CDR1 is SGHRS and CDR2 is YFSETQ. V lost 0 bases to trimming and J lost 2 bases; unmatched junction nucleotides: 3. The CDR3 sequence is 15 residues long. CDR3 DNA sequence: TGCGCCAGCAGCTTGGGGGGGACAGGCAACTATGGCTACACCTTC. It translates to CASSLGGTGNYGYTF. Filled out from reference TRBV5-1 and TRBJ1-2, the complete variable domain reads KAGVTQTPRYLIKTRGQQVTLSCSPISGHRSVSWYQQTPGQGLQFLFEYFSETQRNKGNFPGRFSGRQFSNSRSEMNVSTLELGDSALYLCASSLGGTGNYGYTFGSGTRLTVV.

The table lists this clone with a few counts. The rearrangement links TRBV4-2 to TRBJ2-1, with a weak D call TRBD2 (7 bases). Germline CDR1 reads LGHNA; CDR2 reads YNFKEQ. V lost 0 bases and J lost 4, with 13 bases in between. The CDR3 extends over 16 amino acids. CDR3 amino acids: CASSQDPGGSYNEQFF. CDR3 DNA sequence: TGTGCCAGCAGCCAAGACCCGGGGGGCTCGTACAATGAGCAGTTCTTC.

CDR3 in DNA: TGTGCCAGCAGCCGCCCGGCCGGGAACGGCTATGGCTACACCTTC. Protein sequence: CASSRPAGNGYGYTF. This chain connects TRBV7-9 to TRBJ1-2; no reliable D call. Germline V lookup: CDR1 SEHNR, CDR2 FQNEAQ (reference sequence). Trimming cost V 5 bases and J 4 bases, with 17 bases left between them. The CDR3 spans 15 residues.

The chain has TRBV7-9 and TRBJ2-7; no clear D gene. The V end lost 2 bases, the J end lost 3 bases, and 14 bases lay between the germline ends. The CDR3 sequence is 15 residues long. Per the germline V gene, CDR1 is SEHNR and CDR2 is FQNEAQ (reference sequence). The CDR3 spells CASSLTASNHYEQYF. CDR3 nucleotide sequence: TGTGCCAGCAGCTTAACCGCGTCTAACCACTACGAGCAGTACTTC.

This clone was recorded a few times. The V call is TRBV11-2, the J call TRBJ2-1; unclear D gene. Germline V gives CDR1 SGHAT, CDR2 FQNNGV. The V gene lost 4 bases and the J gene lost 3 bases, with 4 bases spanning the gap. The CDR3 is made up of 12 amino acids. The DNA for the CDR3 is TGTGCCAGCAGCTCCTACTACAATGAGCAGTTCTTC. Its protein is CASSSYYNEQFF.

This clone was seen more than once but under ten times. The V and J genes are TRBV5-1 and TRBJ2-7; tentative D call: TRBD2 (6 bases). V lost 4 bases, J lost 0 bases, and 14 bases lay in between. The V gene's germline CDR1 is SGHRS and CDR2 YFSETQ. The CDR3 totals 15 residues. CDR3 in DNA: TGCGCCAGCAGCGGGGGACTGGGTAGCTCCTACGAGCAGTACTTC. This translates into CASSGGLGSSYEQYF.